The 5 T cell receptor beta chains in this list originate from one sample, sequenced in a study of blood T cell repertoires in COVID-19. Here immunoSEQ multiplex PCR was the method, and the copy in TCRdb shows in-frame clones only, minus some. Here the sample spans 650,000 to 800,000 clones, over 80% being singletons. The sequenced material came from peripheral blood. Receptor source: a woman aged 18-29 years with acute or convalescent COVID-19.

V usage is TRBV13 and J usage is TRBJ2-7; 8 nucleotides match TRBD1. V gave up 5 bases and J gave up 2 bases; unmatched junction bases: 8. Per the germline V gene, CDR1 is PRHDT and CDR2 is FYEKMQ (reference sequence). The CDR3 runs to 15 residues. Written as DNA, the CDR3 is TGTGCCAGCAGCCCGGCGGGACAGGTACCCTACGAGCAGTACTTC. Protein sequence: CASSPAGQVPYEQYF.

The chain employs TRBV10-3 and TRBJ2-3, with a possible D match to TRBD1 (5 bases). Trimming pared 3 bases from V and 6 bases from J, leaving 16 bases between. The CDR3 runs to 15 residues. CDR1 ENHRY and CDR2 SYGVKD come from the germline V gene. CDR3 in DNA: TGTGCCATCAGTGACACGGGCAGGGCAGGGGATACGCAGTATTTT. Translation: CAISDTGRAGDTQYF.

V usage is TRBV28 and J usage is TRBJ1-5; D ambiguous. V lost 5 bases and J 4 bases, leaving 12 bases between the germline ends. The CDR3 sequence is 14 residues long. The V gene's germline CDR1 is MDHEN and CDR2 SYDVKM. CDR3: CASSTYRENQPQHF. DNA of the CDR3: TGTGCCAGCAGTACCTACCGGGAGAATCAGCCCCAGCATTTT. The entire variable domain, with the rest obtained from reference TRBV28 and TRBJ1-5, is as follows: DVKVTQSSRYLVKRTGEKVFLECVQDMDHENMFWYRQDPGLGLRLIYFSYDVKMKEKGDIPEGYSVSREKKERFSLILESASTNQTSMYLCASSTYRENQPQHFGDGTRLSIL.

Concerning this clone itself: Other DNA sequences within the sample encode an identical CDR3. V and J are TRBV4-3 and TRBJ1-2; TRBD1 is a possible D gene (6 bases). Germline lookup yields CDR1 LGHNA and CDR2 YSLEER. Trimming took off 3 bases at V and 8 bases at J, with 16 bases between the two ends. The CDR3 is made up of 14 amino acids. The CDR3: CASSQDQGFSGYTF. CDR3 sequence (DNA): TGCGCCAGCAGCCAGGATCAGGGGTTCTCGGGCTACACCTTC.

The chain uses TRBV9 and TRBJ1-1, with D possibly being TRBD1 (6 bases). Trimming cost V 4 bases and J 1 base, with 14 bases left between them. Germline values: CDR1 SGDLS, CDR2 YYNGEE. This CDR3 has 15 amino acids. The CDR3 bases are TGTGCCAGCAGCCGTATAGGGACACCGAACACTGAAGCTTTCTTT. Amino acid sequence: CASSRIGTPNTEAFF.